Shown below are 30 T cell receptor beta chains from a single sample sequenced in a study of CD4 T cells in relation to SARS-CoV-2 and coronaviruses. The assay was immunoSEQ multiplex PCR, and TCRdb's table has in-frame clones only and misses some. The profile covers 28,000 or so clones, with around 73% appearing a single time and 15% to 20% taken by the ten largest. These TCRs' antigens remain unknown. The unexposed donors gave CD4+ T cells in about 2011-2018, prior to COVID-19. After about 10 days of culture, CD4+ T cells were isolated. Specimen: CD4+ T cells from PBMCs, cultured in vitro. Every receptor here comes from a human donor in good health.

The genes are TRBV9 and TRBJ1-1, with 10 nucleotides matching TRBD1. The CDR3 contains 16 residues. The V gene end was trimmed by 4 bases and the J gene end by 6 bases; junction bases not matched to a gene: 12. Germline V gene lookup returns CDR1 SGDLS and CDR2 YYNGEE. As DNA, the CDR3 is TGTGCCAGCAGCCCACGCCTTTGGGACAGGGGATCTGAAGCTTTCTTT. Translated, it gives CASSPRLWDRGSEAFF.

The chain joins TRBV19 to TRBJ2-2; D possibly corresponds to TRBD2 (5 bases). The V and J ends lost 5 bases and 6 bases respectively, with 13 bases between them. Per germline, CDR1 LNHDA and CDR2 SQIVND (reference sequence). The CDR3 has 14 residues. CDR3 region: CASSGILESGELFF. CDR3 bases: TGTGCCAGTAGTGGGATACTAGAGTCCGGGGAGCTGTTTTTT.

The gene calls are TRBV14 and TRBJ2-1; 7 bases line up with TRBD2. The germline gives CDR1 SGHDN, CDR2 FVKESK. J lost 4 bases, V lost 5 bases, and 5 bases had no gene match. This CDR3 comprises 14 residues. CDR3 in DNA: TGTGCCAGCAGCGGGACTACGATTTACAATGAGCAGTTCTTC. Translation gives CASSGTTIYNEQFF.

The rearrangement joins TRBV7-9 to TRBJ2-2; weak D call: TRBD1 (5 bases). Germline V lookup: CDR1 SEHNR, CDR2 FQNEAQ (reference sequence). Trimming took off 5 bases at V and 0 bases at J, with 10 bases between the two ends. The CDR3 is made up of 15 amino acids. For the CDR3, the DNA is TGTGCCAGCAGCGAACAGGCCGCGAACACCGGGGAGCTGTTTTTT. This encodes CASSEQAANTGELFF.

V is TRBV19 and J is TRBJ1-1; 8 nucleotides line up with TRBD1. The CDR3 sequence is 14 residues long. Trimming at V came to 7 bases and at J to 3 bases, leaving 7 bases not matched to a gene. Looked up from germline, CDR1 is LNHDA and CDR2 is SQIVND (reference sequence). CDR3 sequence: CASTLGQVDTEAFF. The CDR3 DNA is TGTGCCAGTACCTTGGGACAGGTAGACACTGAAGCTTTCTTT.

This clone was counted a few times. V and J are TRBV7-2 and TRBJ2-2, with D possibly being TRBD1 or TRBD2 (5 bases each). The V gene's germline CDR1 is SGHTA and CDR2 FQGNSA. The V gene lost 5 bases and the J gene lost 6 bases, with 10 bases spanning the gap. The CDR3 runs to 13 residues. CDR3 DNA sequence: TGTGCCAGCAGCCCAGGGACCCCCGGGGAGCTGTTTTTT. This translates into CASSPGTPGELFF.

The V call is TRBV5-6, the J call TRBJ2-6, with 10 bases aligning to TRBD1. CDR1 is SGHDT, CDR2 YYEEEE, per germline. V was pared by 3 bases and J by 0 bases, with 9 bases of the junction left unmatched. The CDR3 length is 19 residues. The CDR3: CASSWARQGAPSGANVLTF. CDR3 coding DNA: TGTGCCAGCAGCTGGGCACGACAGGGGGCCCCCTCTGGGGCCAACGTCCTGACTTTC. Combining the CDR3 with reference TRBV5-6 and TRBJ2-6 gives the whole variable domain DAGVTQSPTHLIKTRGQQVTLRCSPKSGHDTVSWYQQALGQGPQFIFQYYEEEERQRGNFPDRFSGHQFPNYSSELNVNALLLGDSALYLCASSWARQGAPSGANVLTFGAGSRLTVL.

V is TRBV11-2 and J is TRBJ2-2; perhaps TRBD2 as D (6 bases). In germline, CDR1 is SGHAT, CDR2 FQNNGV. Trimming took 4 bases from V and 0 from J, leaving 9 bases between them. CDR3 size: 15 residues. The CDR3 sequence is CASSYRGSNTGELFF. DNA of the CDR3: TGTGCCAGCAGCTATCGGGGGTCGAACACCGGGGAGCTGTTTTTT.

This clone was observed once. The CDR3 region has the DNA TGTGCCAGCAGCCCCGGGGGGGCTTCGTATACGCAGTATTTT. Translated: CASSPGGASYTQYF. V and J are TRBV6-6 and TRBJ2-3; TRBD2 agrees at 8 bases. The J segment lost 7 bases and the V segment lost 6 bases, leaving 9 bases of the junction unmatched. This CDR3 has 14 amino acids. The germline V gene has CDR1 MNHNY and CDR2 SVGAGI (reference sequence).

This clone was observed a few times. The rearrangement uses TRBV19 and TRBJ2-2, with 7 nucleotides matching TRBD1. This CDR3 is 16 amino acids long. V was pared by 6 bases and J by 0 bases, with 7 bases of the junction left unmatched. Germline CDR1 reads LNHDA; CDR2 reads SQIVND (reference sequence). The CDR3 sequence: CASSPDRAANTGELFF. CDR3 nucleotide sequence: TGTGCCAGTAGCCCCGACAGGGCCGCGAACACCGGGGAGCTGTTTTTT.

This sequence joins TRBV2 and TRBJ2-1, with D hard to call. Germline-derived CDR1 and CDR2 are SNHLY and FYNNEI. The CDR3 loop spans 16 amino acids. The V gene lost 1 base and the J gene lost 0 bases, with 10 bases spanning the gap. The CDR3 region is CASSEDWGYSYNEQFF. As DNA, the CDR3 is TGTGCCAGCAGTGAAGATTGGGGATACTCCTACAATGAGCAGTTCTTC.

The rearrangement joins TRBV29-1 to TRBJ2-5; D remains ambiguous. V was trimmed by 6 bases and J by 4 bases, leaving 12 bases between them. This CDR3 spans 12 amino acids. Germline V gene data show CDR1 as SQVTM and CDR2 as ANQGSEA. The CDR3 protein is CSVRQLGETQYF. CDR3 DNA: TGCAGCGTGCGACAACTGGGAGAGACCCAGTACTTC.

The chain joins TRBV7-6 to TRBJ1-6, with D perhaps TRBD1 (5 bases). V was shortened by 0 bases and J by 9 bases, with 21 bases between the two germline ends. From germline, CDR1 is SGHVS and CDR2 FNYEAQ. This CDR3 has 18 residues. The CDR3, as DNA: TGTGCCAGCAGCTTAGCCCCCCTGGGGCAGGGTCTTATTTCACCCCTCCACTTT. Amino acid sequence: CASSLAPLGQGLISPLHF.

This clone was seen a few times. The V call is TRBV9, the J call TRBJ2-7, with a weak D call TRBD1 (6 bases). Germline V gene sequence: CDR1 SGDLS, CDR2 YYNGEE. The CDR3 totals 16 residues. V was clipped by 0 bases and J by 6 bases, with 19 bases between them. CDR3 nucleotide sequence: TGTGCCAGCAGCGTAGGAGCAGGGGCTCCCCACACCGAGCAGTACTTC. Its translation is CASSVGAGAPHTEQYF.

This clone was picked up a small number of times. The gene calls are TRBV11-2 and TRBJ1-4; possibly TRBD1 for D (6 bases). CDR1 is SGHAT, CDR2 FQNNGV, per germline. The CDR3 sequence is 12 residues long. V was cut by 4 bases and J by 16 bases, with 16 bases left in between. The DNA for the CDR3 is TGTGCCAGCAGCTCGGGGGGCGCGGCGAGGTTTTTT. It specifies CASSSGGAARFF.

J is TRBJ1-1 and V is TRBV12-5; D not certain. Trimming left V 0 bases short and J 11 bases short, with 19 bases between. The CDR3 contains 15 residues. Germline CDR1 and CDR2: LGHNT and FRNRAP. CDR3 loop: CASGLVLSKSVLAFF. CDR3 nucleotide sequence: TGTGCTAGTGGTTTGGTACTATCCAAGTCGGTGTTGGCTTTCTTT. The full variable domain, its missing parts supplied by reference TRBV12-5 and TRBJ1-1, is DARVTQTPRHKVTEMGQEVTMRCQPILGHNTVFWYRQTMMQGLELLAYFRNRAPLDDSGMPKDRFSAEMPDATLATLKIQPSEPRDSAVYFCASGLVLSKSVLAFFGQGTRLTVV.

The rearrangement uses TRBV5-1 and TRBJ1-1; D is undetermined. Germline CDR1 is SGHRS and CDR2 is YFSETQ. V was pared by 1 base and J by 1 base, with 8 bases between. The CDR3 length is 14 residues. CDR3 nucleotides: TGCGCCAGCAGCTTGTTGGCAACGAACACTGAAGCTTTCTTT. This gives the protein CASSLLATNTEAFF. The entire variable domain, with the rest obtained from reference TRBV5-1 and TRBJ1-1, is as follows: KAGVTQTPRYLIKTRGQQVTLSCSPISGHRSVSWYQQTPGQGLQFLFEYFSETQRNKGNFPGRFSGRQFSNSRSEMNVSTLELGDSALYLCASSLLATNTEAFFGQGTRLTVV.

The rearrangement uses TRBV4-1 and TRBJ2-3, with a weak D call TRBD2 (5 bases). CDR3 length equals 14 residues. In germline, CDR1 is MGHRA, CDR2 YSYEKL. Trimming shortened V by 2 bases and J by 8 bases, and 14 bases separated the two germline ends. CDR3 region: CASSQPSTRSTQYF. CDR3 bases: TGCGCCAGCAGCCAACCATCTACTAGAAGTACGCAGTATTTT.

This clone was detected only once. The chain couples TRBV19 to TRBJ2-1; the match to TRBD2 covers 14 bases. This CDR3 spans 15 amino acids. Trimming cost V 6 bases and J 8 bases; bases outside gene matches: 6. The germline CDR1 and CDR2 sequences are LNHDA and SQIVND (reference sequence). The CDR3 DNA follows: TGTGCCAGTAGCCACGGGACTAGCGGGAGCGATGAGCAGTTCTTC. Its protein is CASSHGTSGSDEQFF. The variable domain in full, with the rest retrieved from reference TRBV19 and TRBJ2-1, is DGGITQSPKYLFRKEGQNVTLSCEQNLNHDAMYWYRQDPGQGLRLIYYSQIVNDFQKGDIAEGYSVSREKKESFPLTVTSAQKNPTAFYLCASSHGTSGSDEQFFGPGTRLTVL.

This clone was counted a single time. J is TRBJ2-3 and V is TRBV5-6, with D maybe TRBD1 (6 bases). Trimming left V 4 bases short and J 6 bases short, with 18 bases between. This CDR3 contains 15 residues. The germline V gene has CDR1 SGHDT and CDR2 YYEEEE. The CDR3 reads CASSPWTVDTDTQYF. The CDR3 DNA is TGTGCCAGCAGCCCGTGGACAGTCGATACGGATACGCAGTATTTT.

This chain links TRBV24-1 with TRBJ2-5; 7 bases agree with TRBD2. Trimming cost V 3 bases and J 1 base; bases outside gene matches: 1. Germline-derived CDR1 and CDR2 are KGHDR and SFDVKD. The length of the CDR3 is 14 residues. The CDR3 DNA reads as TGTGCCACCAGTGATCGGACTAGCCAAGAGACCCAGTACTTC. Translating it yields CATSDRTSQETQYF.

This clone has more than one count but fewer than ten. V usage is TRBV30 and J usage is TRBJ2-2, with 7 positions matching TRBD1. The ends lost 8 bases at V and 2 bases at J; junction bases unmatched: 14. This CDR3 contains 16 residues. CDR1 is GTSNPN and CDR2 is SVGIG in the germline V gene (reference sequence). The CDR3 sequence is CARMRGGALNTGELFF. The CDR3 nucleotides are TGTGCCCGGATGAGAGGGGGCGCGCTAAACACCGGGGAGCTGTTTTTT.

The chain employs TRBV5-1 and TRBJ2-1, with D unclear. Between the trimmed V and J ends, which lost 4 bases and 0 bases, there was a span of 8 bases. Germline V lookup: CDR1 SGHRS, CDR2 YFSETQ. The CDR3 is 14 residues long. The CDR3 reads CASSPYSSYNEQFF. The CDR3 region has the DNA TGCGCCAGCAGCCCTTATAGCTCCTACAATGAGCAGTTCTTC.

This clone was picked up one time. The V and J genes are TRBV7-8 and TRBJ1-2, with 7 nucleotides matching TRBD1. The CDR3 totals 13 residues. CDR1 SGHVS and CDR2 FQNEAQ come from the germline V gene. V lost 5 bases and J lost 3; bases outside the gene matches: 3. The DNA for the CDR3 is TGTGCCAGCAGCCCAGGGGGAGACTATGGCTACACCTTC. Its translation is CASSPGGDYGYTF.

The chain is built from TRBV10-3 and TRBJ2-1; the D is unclear. Germline V gene lookup returns CDR1 ENHRY and CDR2 SYGVKD. Trimming removed 2 bases at V and 0 bases at J, with 17 bases between. This CDR3 comprises 18 residues. CDR3 coding DNA: TGTGCCATCAGTGAGGGTGTGTCTGCGAAAAGCTCCTACAATGAGCAGTTCTTC. Protein sequence: CAISEGVSAKSSYNEQFF.

This chain connects TRBV27 to TRBJ2-3; no clear D. The V end lost 7 bases, the J end lost 3 bases, and 8 bases lay between the germline ends. The CDR3 consists of 12 residues. The germline V gene encodes CDR1 MNHEY and CDR2 SMNVEV (reference sequence). The chain's CDR3 is CASNEKTDTQYF. CDR3 nucleotides: TGTGCCAGCAATGAAAAAACAGATACGCAGTATTTT.

This clone was observed a few times. The J gene is TRBJ2-2, the V gene TRBV4-1; a possible D gene is TRBD1 (6 bases). V gave up 1 base and J gave up 3 bases, with 9 bases separating them. This CDR3 is 15 amino acids long. Germline CDR1 MGHRA, CDR2 YSYEKL. As DNA, the CDR3 is TGCGCCAGCAGCCAAGGGACAGTTTACACCGGGGAGCTGTTTTTT. Encoded protein: CASSQGTVYTGELFF.

This clone turned up a few times. This chain joins TRBV11-2 and TRBJ2-3, with D maybe TRBD1 (6 bases). The CDR3 extends over 12 amino acids. The ends were cut back, 3 bases at V and 6 bases at J, with 7 bases in the middle. Germline lookup yields CDR1 SGHAT and CDR2 FQNNGV. CDR3 coding DNA: TGTGCCAGCAGCTTGCAGGGGGATACGCAGTATTTT. This gives the protein CASSLQGDTQYF.

The chain combines TRBV29-1 with TRBJ2-7; weak D call: TRBD2 (5 bases). V was clipped by 6 bases and J by 1 base, with 13 bases between them. The CDR3 covers 13 residues. The germline V gene has CDR1 SQVTM and CDR2 ANQGSEA. The CDR3 sequence is CSVQKPGSYEQYF. DNA of the CDR3: TGCAGCGTCCAAAAGCCGGGGTCCTACGAGCAGTACTTC.

V and J are TRBV30 and TRBJ2-2; perhaps TRBD2 as D (6 bases). The CDR3 extends over 14 amino acids. From germline, CDR1 is GTSNPN and CDR2 SVGIG (reference sequence). V was pared by 2 bases and J by 4 bases, with 11 bases between. CDR3 sequence (DNA): TGTGCCTGGAGTCTAGCGTCGCGCACCGGGGAGCTGTTTTTT. Protein sequence: CAWSLASRTGELFF.